A selection of T cell receptor beta chains follows, all from one sample in a study of T cells in Graves' hyperthyroidism and ophthalmopathy. TCRdb analysed the multiplex PCR reads with MiXCR anew, one entry per CDR3 protein. The table records about 680,000 distinct CDR3 sequences, roughly a third of them present only once. The sequenced sample was blood. Source of these receptors: a woman aged 40 to 50 with Graves' hyperthyroidism. Both conserved end residues are part of each CDR3. Fields, in order: clone size, V gene, J gene, D gene, CDR3 DNA, CDR3 protein. A D gene is named only where the DNA matches it firmly. Size is stated for part of the rows, as once, few or many counts, or as a class when the clone is expanded.

NA	TRBV12-3/TRBV12-4	TRBJ1-2	NA	TGTGCCAGCAGACCTCACCGGGACGGTCATGGCTACACCTTC	CASRPHRDGHGYTF
few	TRBV5-5	TRBJ1-1	NA	TGTGCCAGCAGACATAGTTGGCGGGGGCAGAGCACTGAAGCTTTCTTT	CASRHSWRGQSTEAFF
NA	TRBV7-8	TRBJ2-3	NA	TGTGCCAGAAGCTATCGAAACACAGATACGCAGTATTTT	CARSYRNTDTQYF
NA	TRBV29-1	TRBJ1-3	NA	TGCAGCGTTCGGCCAGGAGGCACCTCTGGAAACACCATATATTTT	CSVRPGGTSGNTIYF
NA	TRBV10-3	TRBJ1-5	NA	TGTGCCAGCAGTGATCGGCGAATCAATCAGCCCCAGCATTTT	CASSDRRINQPQHF
few	TRBV7-2	TRBJ2-3	NA	TGTGCCAGCAGTTCAGCGTATTGGGGGGAGGCAACAGATACGCAGTATTTT	CASSSAYWGEATDTQYF
many	TRBV7-2	TRBJ1-2	NA	TGTGCCAGCAGCATGAACGACACCCCTCTCTATGGCTACACCTTC	CASSMNDTPLYGYTF
many	TRBV5-6	TRBJ1-2	NA	TGTGCCAGCAGCTTGGAAGGATTCTCTGGCTACACCTTC	CASSLEGFSGYTF
NA	TRBV12-3/TRBV12-4	TRBJ1-3	NA	TGTGCCAGCAGCTTAGGAGGGTTGAACACCATATATTTT	CASSLGGLNTIYF
NA	TRBV20-1	TRBJ2-5	NA	TGCAGTGCTAGAGAGACCGGGGACCGCCGGGAGACCCAGTACTTC	CSARETGDRRETQYF
few	TRBV9	TRBJ2-1	NA	TGTGCCAGCAGTGGACCCCCAGCGGACAATGAGCAGTTCTTC	CASSGPPADNEQFF
NA	TRBV2	TRBJ2-5	NA	TGTGCCAGCAGGGTTAGCGGAGACCGTCAAGAGACCCAGTACTTC	CASRVSGDRQETQYF
NA	TRBV6-1	TRBJ1-1	NA	TGTGCCAGCAGTGAAAATCCCACAGAGAACACTGAAGCTTTCTTT	CASSENPTENTEAFF
NA	TRBV7-8	TRBJ2-6	NA	TGTGCCAGCAGCCAAATTACTGGGGTTTCAGGGGCCAACGTCCTGACTTTC	CASSQITGVSGANVLTF
NA	TRBV4-1	TRBJ1-1	NA	TGCGCCAGCAGCCAAGTTCCGGCGGCCAACACTGAAGCTTTCTTT	CASSQVPAANTEAFF
many	TRBV12-3/TRBV12-4	TRBJ1-1	NA	TGTGCCAGCAGCTTACAGGAGAACACTGAAGCTTTCTTT	CASSLQENTEAFF
NA	TRBV19	TRBJ1-5	NA	TGTGCCAGTAGTATTTCCAGTGTAGAGAGCAATCAGCCCCAGCATTTT	CASSISSVESNQPQHF
many	TRBV6-6	TRBJ1-1	NA	TGTGCCAGCAGTTACGAGAGGGGTGGGGCTTTCTTT	CASSYERGGAFF
many	TRBV7-9	TRBJ2-7	NA	TGTGCCAGCAGCTTAGTCGCGGCTTCCTACGAGCAGTACTTC	CASSLVAASYEQYF
NA	TRBV25-1	TRBJ2-5	NA	TGTGCCAGCAGCCAAGCGGCCCCAACGGAGACCCAGTACTTC	CASSQAAPTETQYF
NA	TRBV6-5	TRBJ2-2	NA	TGTGCCAGCAGTCCCGAGAGGGACACCGGGGAGCTGTTTTTT	CASSPERDTGELFF
many	TRBV2	TRBJ1-3	NA	TGTGCCAGCTTCGTTCCCTACTCAGGAAACACCATATATTTT	CASFVPYSGNTIYF
few	TRBV28	TRBJ1-2	NA	TGTGCCAGCAGTCCCTATGAAGGGCCAAGCGGTGGCTACACCTTC	CASSPYEGPSGGYTF
NA	TRBV9	TRBJ2-2	NA	TGTGCCAGCAGCGTAGGTCCCAGTGGACGGGAGACCGGGGAGCTGTTTTTT	CASSVGPSGRETGELFF
NA	TRBV9	TRBJ1-3	NA	TGTGCCAGCAGCGTAGTATCCACGGGGGCCTCTGGAAACACCATATATTTT	CASSVVSTGASGNTIYF
NA	TRBV12-5	TRBJ1-2	NA	TGTGCTAGTGGTTTTTCAGGGTGGTCATATGGCTACACCTTC	CASGFSGWSYGYTF
many	TRBV7-2	TRBJ2-2	NA	TGTGCCAGCAGCTGGACACCAGGGTCAGGGACCGGGGAGCTGTTTTTT	CASSWTPGSGTGELFF
many	TRBV20-1	TRBJ1-1	NA	TGCAGTGCTAGGTACAGGGTGGGGACTGAAGCTTTCTTT	CSARYRVGTEAFF
many	TRBV29-1	TRBJ1-4	TRBD1	TGCAGCGTTTTTGACAGGGGTGGAACTAATGAAAAACTGTTTTTT	CSVFDRGGTNEKLFF
NA	TRBV7-2	TRBJ2-7	TRBD1	TGTGCCAGCAGCTTATACAGGGGGCTTACGTACGAGCAGTACTTC	CASSLYRGLTYEQYF
NA	TRBV14	TRBJ2-5	NA	TGTGCCAGCAGCCAAGAAGGTGCCGGGTGGGAGACCCAGTACTTC	CASSQEGAGWETQYF